A selection of T cell receptor beta chains follows, all from one sample in a study of radiation and T cells in renal cell carcinoma. Generated by immunoSEQ multiplex PCR, the TCRdb table keeps only in-frame clones and is missing some. In the table there are 16,000 or so clones, 50% of which are singletons. This specimen was tumor tissue, taken from a patient whose treatment included radiotherapy and nephrectomy. These receptors all stem from a woman in her sixties or seventies with renal cell carcinoma. Both conserved end residues are part of each CDR3. A D gene is named only where the DNA matches it firmly. Rows give clone size only sometimes, using once, few, many, or a class for an expanded clone.

TRBJ2-2 NA TRBV15 NA CATSRAGARITGELFF TGTGCCACCAGCAGAGCCGGGGCGAGGATCACCGGGGAGCTGTTTTTT
TRBJ1-2 NA TRBV28 few CASSPPYYYGYTF TGTGCCAGCAGTCCTCCTTACTACTATGGCTACACCTTC
TRBJ1-5 NA TRBV6-1 many CASSETRGYQPQHF TGTGCCAGCAGCGAAACCCGGGGTTATCAGCCCCAGCATTTT
TRBJ1-4 TRBD1 TRBV15 NA CATSRGAGGEKLFF TGTGCCACCAGCAGAGGGGCAGGGGGAGAAAAACTGTTTTTT
TRBJ2-2 NA TRBV18 NA CASSPRPVNTGELFF TGTGCCAGCTCACCACGTCCGGTGAACACCGGGGAGCTGTTTTTT
TRBJ1-1 NA TRBV5-6 few CASSLAGGPTEAFF TGTGCCAGCAGCTTGGCCGGAGGGCCGACTGAAGCTTTCTTT
TRBJ1-2 NA TRBV6-6 NA CASSPLSQGGGYGYTF TGTGCCAGCAGTCCTCTCTCCCAGGGCGGTGGCTATGGCTACACCTTC
TRBJ2-3 NA TRBV19 once CASSTVYAQYF TGTGCCAGTAGTACCGTATATGCGCAGTATTTT
TRBJ1-2 TRBD1 TRBV4-1 NA CASSQEPRPPAGGHGYTF TGCGCCAGCAGCCAAGAACCCCGCCCCCCGGCAGGGGGCCATGGCTACACCTTC
TRBJ1-2 NA TRBV6-4 NA CASSDSRTGGNYGYTF TGTGCCAGCAGTGACTCTAGAACGGGGGGGAACTATGGCTACACCTTC
TRBJ1-3 NA TRBV28 many CASSFRTARNTIYF TGTGCCAGCAGTTTCCGGACAGCTCGAAACACCATATATTTT
TRBJ1-2 NA TRBV28 few CAGGPLNYGYTF TGTGCCGGGGGGCCTTTAAACTATGGCTACACCTTC
TRBJ1-1 NA TRBV5-1 NA CASSFTTMENTEAFF TGCGCCAGCAGTTTCACAACCATGGAGAACACTGAAGCTTTCTTT
TRBJ1-4 NA TRBV7-6 many CASSLGTEDEKLFF TGTGCCAGCAGCTTAGGGACAGAGGATGAAAAACTGTTTTTT
TRBJ2-7 NA TRBV25-1 few CASGHRIEEQYF TGTGCCAGCGGACACAGGATCGAAGAGCAGTACTTC
TRBJ1-1 NA TRBV5-4 NA CASSLAGGNTEAFF TGTGCCAGCAGCTTGGCGGGAGGGAACACTGAAGCTTTCTTT
TRBJ1-2 NA TRBV9 NA CASSVRPRAGGYTF TGTGCCAGCAGCGTAAGGCCTCGGGCTGGTGGCTACACCTTC
TRBJ1-2 NA TRBV14 NA CASSQVTGIGTF TGTGCCAGCAGCCAAGTTACGGGGATAGGGACCTTC
TRBJ1-1 NA TRBV4-2 NA CASSRLRNTEAFF TGTGCCAGCAGCCGACTACGGAACACTGAAGCTTTCTTT
TRBJ1-2 NA TRBV27 NA CASSLSDPRYGYTF TGTGCCAGCAGTTTATCGGACCCGAGATATGGCTACACCTTC
TRBJ2-3 TRBD2 TRBV27 few CASSLERGDTQYF TGTGCCAGCAGTTTGGAGCGGGGAGACACGCAGTATTTT
TRBJ1-1 TRBD1 TRBV6-5 medium-sized CASRGQGGAFF TGTGCCAGCAGAGGACAGGGAGGAGCTTTCTTT
TRBJ1-3 NA TRBV4-2 NA CASSHRTETGNTIYF TGTGCCAGCAGCCACCGGACAGAGACTGGAAACACCATATATTTT
TRBJ2-2 NA TRBV9 NA CASRRIGETGELFF TGTGCCAGCCGACGTATCGGGGAAACCGGGGAGCTGTTTTTT
TRBJ1-2 NA TRBV29-1 many CSGTTEGGLYGYTF TGCAGCGGAACCACAGAGGGAGGTCTCTATGGCTACACCTTC
TRBJ1-4 TRBD1 TRBV7-9 NA CASRSGTGLKKLFF TGTGCCAGCAGATCCGGGACAGGGTTAAAAAAACTGTTTTTT
TRBJ2-7 NA TRBV28 few CASSPIILAGIYEQYF TGTGCCAGCAGTCCCATTATACTAGCAGGTATCTACGAGCAGTACTTC
TRBJ1-2 NA TRBV6-1 NA CASSEKRERTAQGYGYTF TGTGCCAGCAGTGAAAAACGAGAGAGGACAGCCCAGGGGTATGGCTACACCTTC
TRBJ1-2 TRBD1 TRBV28 few CASSYRGRTSGYTF TGTGCCAGCAGTTACAGGGGGCGTACAAGTGGCTACACCTTC
TRBJ1-5 NA TRBV7-2 NA CASSFRSWNQPQHF TGTGCCAGCAGCTTTCGTTCCTGGAATCAGCCCCAGCATTTT
TRBJ2-2 NA TRBV10-2 few CASRIPQTRLGELFF TGCGCCAGCAGAATTCCCCAGACTCGGCTCGGGGAGCTGTTTTTT
TRBJ2-5 NA TRBV4-1 NA CASSHIGPGETQYF TGCGCCAGCAGCCACATCGGACCGGGGGAGACCCAGTACTTC
TRBJ1-1 NA TRBV21-1 NA CASSKVCPTNTEAFF TGTGCCAGCAGCAAAGTCTGCCCGACGAACACTGAAGCTTTCTTT
TRBJ1-1 NA TRBV19 NA CASSIFPGMNTEAFF TGTGCCAGTAGTATCTTCCCAGGGATGAACACTGAAGCTTTCTTT
TRBJ2-2 NA TRBV4-1 many CASSQDRVNTGELFF TGCGCCAGCAGCCAAGACAGGGTGAACACCGGGGAGCTGTTTTTT
TRBJ2-2 NA TRBV14 NA CASGSGTLFTGELFF TGTGCCAGCGGATCCGGGACCCTCTTCACCGGGGAGCTGTTTTTT
TRBJ1-1 TRBD1 TRBV7-9 NA CASSPRGMSTEAFF TGTGCCAGCAGCCCCAGGGGGATGTCGACTGAAGCTTTCTTT
TRBJ1-3 NA TRBV5-6 once CASSQQGGGNTIYF TGTGCCAGCAGCCAACAGGGAGGGGGAAACACCATATATTTT
TRBJ1-1 NA TRBV7-2 NA CASSLGHINTEAFF TGTGCCAGCAGCTTAGGACACATCAACACTGAAGCTTTCTTT
TRBJ1-1 NA TRBV7-9 many CASSLEGGTEAFF TGTGCCAGCAGCTTAGAGGGCGGCACTGAAGCTTTCTTT
TRBJ2-7 NA TRBV7-2 NA CASSYGSSYEQYF TGTGCCAGCAGTTACGGATCTTCCTACGAGCAGTACTTC
TRBJ2-3 TRBD2 TRBV9 many CASSVRRGGSTDTQYF TGTGCCAGCAGCGTAAGACGGGGGGGCAGCACAGATACGCAGTATTTT
TRBJ2-7 NA TRBV19 once CASRDNTAISYEQYF TGTGCCAGTAGGGATAACACGGCAATCTCCTACGAGCAGTACTTC
TRBJ2-1 NA TRBV7-6 medium-sized CASSWGGGQSSYNEQFF TGTGCCAGCAGCTGGGGCGGGGGACAAAGCTCCTACAATGAGCAGTTCTTC
TRBJ2-7 TRBD1 TRBV9 once CASSQGTGSSYEQYF TGTGCCAGCAGTCAAGGGACAGGCAGCTCCTACGAGCAGTACTTC
TRBJ1-1 NA TRBV9 many CASSVIGGNTEAFF TGTGCCAGCAGCGTAATCGGAGGGAACACTGAAGCTTTCTTT
TRBJ2-1 NA TRBV6-6 NA CASSPVGYEQFF TGTGCCAGCAGTCCCGTTGGGTATGAGCAGTTCTTC
TRBJ1-2 NA TRBV7-9 few CASSTGTYGYTF TGTGCCAGCAGTACAGGTACTTATGGCTACACCTTC
TRBJ1-2 TRBD1 TRBV19 NA CASRPGQGYGYTF TGTGCCAGTAGACCGGGACAGGGCTATGGCTACACCTTC
TRBJ2-3 TRBD2 TRBV4-1 few CASTRLAGAPGKDTQYF TGCGCCAGCACTAGACTAGCGGGAGCCCCCGGGAAAGATACGCAGTATTTT
TRBJ2-7 NA TRBV29-1 few CSVLVSWEQYF TGCAGCGTCTTAGTTTCTTGGGAGCAGTACTTC
TRBJ2-3 TRBD2 TRBV7-6 medium-sized CASSFPSGGNGITDTQYF TGTGCCAGCAGCTTCCCTAGCGGGGGAAACGGGATCACAGATACGCAGTATTTT
TRBJ2-5 NA TRBV28 NA CASSVDGNEAQYF TGTGCCAGCAGCGTGGACGGCAATGAGGCCCAGTACTTC
TRBJ1-4 TRBD1 TRBV28 NA CASSSHAGQGAEKLFF TGTGCCAGCAGTTCTCACGCGGGACAGGGAGCTGAAAAACTGTTTTTT